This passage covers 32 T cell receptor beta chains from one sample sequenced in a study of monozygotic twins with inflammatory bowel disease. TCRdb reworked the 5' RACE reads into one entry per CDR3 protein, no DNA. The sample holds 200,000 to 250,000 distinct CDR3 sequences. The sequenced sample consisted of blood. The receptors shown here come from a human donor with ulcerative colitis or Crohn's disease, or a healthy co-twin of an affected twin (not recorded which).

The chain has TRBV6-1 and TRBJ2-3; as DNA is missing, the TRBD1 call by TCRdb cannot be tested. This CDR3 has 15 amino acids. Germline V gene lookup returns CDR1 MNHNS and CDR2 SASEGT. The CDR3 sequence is CASSVRPGQTDTQYF.

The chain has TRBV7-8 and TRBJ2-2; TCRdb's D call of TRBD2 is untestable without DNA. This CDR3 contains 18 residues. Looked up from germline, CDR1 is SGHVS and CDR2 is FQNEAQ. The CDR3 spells CASSLGSGGPLNTGELFF.

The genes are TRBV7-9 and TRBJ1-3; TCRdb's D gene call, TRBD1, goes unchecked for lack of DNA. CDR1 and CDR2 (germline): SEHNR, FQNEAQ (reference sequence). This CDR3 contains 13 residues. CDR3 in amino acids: CASRDRAGNTIYF.

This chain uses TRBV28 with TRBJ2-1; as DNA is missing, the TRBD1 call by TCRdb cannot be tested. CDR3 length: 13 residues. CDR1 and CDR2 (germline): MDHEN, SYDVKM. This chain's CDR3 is CASSLDGGNEQFF.

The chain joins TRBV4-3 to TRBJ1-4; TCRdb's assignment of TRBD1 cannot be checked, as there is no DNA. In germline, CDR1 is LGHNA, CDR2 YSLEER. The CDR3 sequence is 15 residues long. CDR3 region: CASSQIGEGDEKLSF.

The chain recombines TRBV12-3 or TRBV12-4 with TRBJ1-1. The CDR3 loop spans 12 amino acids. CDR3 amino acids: CASSSLSNVAFF.

The CDR3 sequence: CASSPEVYSGANVLTF. The chain couples TRBV18 to TRBJ2-6. Per germline, CDR1 KGHSH and CDR2 LQKENI. The CDR3 contains 16 residues.

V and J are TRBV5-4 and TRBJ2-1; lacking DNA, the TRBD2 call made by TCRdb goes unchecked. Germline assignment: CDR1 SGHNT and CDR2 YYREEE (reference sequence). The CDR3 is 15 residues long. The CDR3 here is CASSLSGGAWNEQFF. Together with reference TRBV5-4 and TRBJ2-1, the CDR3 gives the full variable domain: ETGVTQSPTHLIKTRGQQVTLRCSSQSGHNTVSWYQQALGQGPQFIFQYYREEENGRGNFPPRFSGLQFPNYSSELNVNALELDDSALYLCASSLSGGAWNEQFFGPGTRLTVL.

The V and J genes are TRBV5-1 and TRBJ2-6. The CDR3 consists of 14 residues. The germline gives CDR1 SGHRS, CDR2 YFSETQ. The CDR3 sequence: CASSSRQGANVLTF.

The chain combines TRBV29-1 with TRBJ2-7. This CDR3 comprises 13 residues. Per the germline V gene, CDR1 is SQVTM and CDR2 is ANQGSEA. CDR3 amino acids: CSVEARLNGEQYF.

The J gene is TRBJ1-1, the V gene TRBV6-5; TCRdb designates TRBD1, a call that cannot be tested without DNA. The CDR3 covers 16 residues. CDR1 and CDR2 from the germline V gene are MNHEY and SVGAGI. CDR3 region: CASSFFGGRGKTEAFF.

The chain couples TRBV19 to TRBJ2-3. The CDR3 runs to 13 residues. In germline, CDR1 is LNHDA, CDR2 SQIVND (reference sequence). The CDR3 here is CASSPTRTDTQYF.

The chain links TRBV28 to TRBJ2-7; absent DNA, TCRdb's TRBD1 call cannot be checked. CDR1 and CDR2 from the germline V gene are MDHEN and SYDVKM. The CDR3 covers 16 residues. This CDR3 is CASSFRQGSIRYEQYF.

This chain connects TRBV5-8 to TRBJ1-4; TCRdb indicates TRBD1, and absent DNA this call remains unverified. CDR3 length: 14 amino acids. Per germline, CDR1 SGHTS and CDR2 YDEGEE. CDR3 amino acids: CASSLMTGNEKLFF.

The CDR3 spells CASSRVDSYEQYF. The rearrangement uses TRBV4-2 and TRBJ2-7; TCRdb picks TRBD1, but there is no DNA to check that call. The CDR3 has 13 amino acids. CDR1 is LGHNA and CDR2 is YNFKEQ in the germline V gene.

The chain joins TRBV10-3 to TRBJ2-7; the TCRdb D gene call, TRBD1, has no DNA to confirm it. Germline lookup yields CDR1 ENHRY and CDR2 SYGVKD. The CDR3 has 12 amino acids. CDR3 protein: CAISRQGVEQYF.

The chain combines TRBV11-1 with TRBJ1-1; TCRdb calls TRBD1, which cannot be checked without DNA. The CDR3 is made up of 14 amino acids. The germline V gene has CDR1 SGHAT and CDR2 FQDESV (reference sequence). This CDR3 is CASRRGQINTEAFF.

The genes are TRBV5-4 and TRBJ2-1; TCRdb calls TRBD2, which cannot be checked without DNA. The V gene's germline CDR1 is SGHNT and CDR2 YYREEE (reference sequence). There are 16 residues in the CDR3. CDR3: CASTWERGGGMDEQFF.

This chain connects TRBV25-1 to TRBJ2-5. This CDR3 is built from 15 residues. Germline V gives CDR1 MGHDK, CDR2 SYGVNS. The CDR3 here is CASSDAESPQETQYF.

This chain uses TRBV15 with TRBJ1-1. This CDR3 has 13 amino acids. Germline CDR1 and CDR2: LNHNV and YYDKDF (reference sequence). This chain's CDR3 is CATSSDPNTEAFF.

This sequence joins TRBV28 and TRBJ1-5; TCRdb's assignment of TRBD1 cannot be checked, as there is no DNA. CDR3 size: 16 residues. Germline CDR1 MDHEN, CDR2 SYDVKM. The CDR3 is CASRLWGGIRNQPQHF.

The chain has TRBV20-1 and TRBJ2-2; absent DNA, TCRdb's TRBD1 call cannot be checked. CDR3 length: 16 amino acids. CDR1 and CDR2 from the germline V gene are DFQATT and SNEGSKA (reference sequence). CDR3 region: CSARPLGGPGTGELFF.

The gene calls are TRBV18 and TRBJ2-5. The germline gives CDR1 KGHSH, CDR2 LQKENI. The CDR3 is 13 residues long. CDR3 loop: CASSPIGEETQYF.

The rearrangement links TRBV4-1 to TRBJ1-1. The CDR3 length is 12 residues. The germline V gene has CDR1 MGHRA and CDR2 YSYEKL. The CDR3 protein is CASSQVTSEAFF.

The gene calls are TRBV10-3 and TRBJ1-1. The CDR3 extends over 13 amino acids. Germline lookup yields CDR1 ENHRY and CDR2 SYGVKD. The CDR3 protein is CASSRTAGAEAFF.

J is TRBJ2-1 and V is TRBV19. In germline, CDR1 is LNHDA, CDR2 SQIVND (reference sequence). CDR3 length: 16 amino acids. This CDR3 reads CASNSLGRASYNEQFF.

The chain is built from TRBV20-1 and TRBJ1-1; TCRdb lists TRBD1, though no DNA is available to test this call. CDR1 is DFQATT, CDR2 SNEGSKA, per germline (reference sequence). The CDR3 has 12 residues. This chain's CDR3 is CSATPDSVEALF.

CDR3 protein: CASSLGGGTQKRPQHF. The rearrangement joins TRBV12-3 or TRBV12-4 to TRBJ1-5; the D call of TRBD1 rests on TCRdb alone, since no DNA is present to check it. This CDR3 is built from 16 residues.

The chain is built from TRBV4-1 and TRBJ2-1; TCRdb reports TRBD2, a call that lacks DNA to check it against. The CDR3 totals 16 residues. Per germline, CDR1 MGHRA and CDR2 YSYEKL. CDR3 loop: CASSQDRGGGHNEQFF.

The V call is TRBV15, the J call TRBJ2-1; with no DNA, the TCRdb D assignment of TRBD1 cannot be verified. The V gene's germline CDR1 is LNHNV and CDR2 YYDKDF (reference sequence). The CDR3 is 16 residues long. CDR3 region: CATTSTPGQGKNEQFF.

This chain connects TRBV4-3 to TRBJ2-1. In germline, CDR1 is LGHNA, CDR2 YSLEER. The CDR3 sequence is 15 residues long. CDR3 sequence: CASSRQESSYNEQFF.

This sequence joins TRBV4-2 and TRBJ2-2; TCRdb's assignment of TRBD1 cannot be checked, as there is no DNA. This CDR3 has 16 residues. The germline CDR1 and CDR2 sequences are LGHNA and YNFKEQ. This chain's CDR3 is CASSKGAQGTTGELFF.